Sequencing of this T cell receptor (beta chain) was carried out in a study of vaccination effects on CD4 cells after COVID-19. The germline CDR1 and CDR2 sequences are SEHNR and FQNEAQ (reference sequence). Trimming shortened V by 3 bases and J by 6 bases, and 11 bases separated the two germline ends. There are 13 residues in the CDR3. Sequencing in the ViraFEST assay came after antigen-specific CD4+ T cells had been expanded with viral peptide pools, which were used to stimulate PBMC. The authors isolated CD4+ T cells after around 11 days of culture. In the vaccine recipients, nucleocapsid antibodies were negative and there was no prior SARS-CoV-2 infection. Details on this clone: What it binds is not known.

Profiled with immunoSEQ multiplex PCR; TCRdb holds only in-frame clones, not every one. Among tens of thousands of clones listed, over 65% were seen once. Sequencing was performed on CD4+ T cells from PBMCs cultured with HCoV-NL63 spike peptides, taken before COVID-19 vaccination. This TCR derives from a human donor who received a COVID-19 vaccine. V gene TRBV7-9 combines with J gene TRBJ1-2, with a weak D call TRBD1 (6 bases). For the CDR3, the DNA is TGTGCCAGCAGCTTTCCACAGGGTAATGGCTACACCTTC. Encoded protein: CASSFPQGNGYTF.